A selection of T cell receptor beta chains follows, all from one sample in a study of blood T cell repertoires in COVID-19. Repertoires were generated with immunoSEQ multiplex PCR, while TCRdb's copy carries only in-frame clones and drops some. The sample carries roughly 190,000 clones, approximately 90% recorded once. The sequencing sample was made of peripheral blood. The receptors were sampled from a man between 35 and 55 years old with active or convalescent COVID-19. Both conserved end residues are part of each CDR3. A D gene is named only where the DNA matches it firmly. Clone size appears in some rows only: once, few, many, or a class for an expanded clone.

v_gene: TRBV15
d_gene: .
j_gene: TRBJ2-3
abundance: once
CDR3nt: TGTGCCACCAGTCGCGGGGAATCATCAGATACGCAGTATTTT
CDR3aa: CATSRGESSDTQYF

v_gene: TRBV18
d_gene: .
j_gene: TRBJ2-2
abundance: .
CDR3nt: TGTGCCAGCTCACTCCTTGACGGGGGGAACACCGGGGAGCTGTTTTTT
CDR3aa: CASSLLDGGNTGELFF

v_gene: TRBV9
d_gene: .
j_gene: TRBJ2-5
abundance: .
CDR3nt: TGTGCCAGCAGCGTAGCAGGCAGACAAGAGACCCAGTACTTC
CDR3aa: CASSVAGRQETQYF

v_gene: TRBV19
d_gene: .
j_gene: TRBJ2-1
abundance: .
CDR3nt: TGTGCCAGTAGTATGCAGTACTCCTACAATGAGCAGTTCTTC
CDR3aa: CASSMQYSYNEQFF

v_gene: TRBV15
d_gene: .
j_gene: TRBJ2-1
abundance: .
CDR3nt: TGTGCCACCAGCAGAGATCGGATCGGGATCAATGAGCAGTTCTTC
CDR3aa: CATSRDRIGINEQFF

v_gene: TRBV5-6
d_gene: TRBD1
j_gene: TRBJ2-5
abundance: .
CDR3nt: TGTGCCAGCAGCGCGACAGGGGGGCCGCAAGAGACCCAGTACTTC
CDR3aa: CASSATGGPQETQYF

v_gene: TRBV6-5
d_gene: .
j_gene: TRBJ2-5
abundance: .
CDR3nt: TGTGCCAGCAGGGACAGTGGGGAGACCCAGTACTTC
CDR3aa: CASRDSGETQYF

v_gene: TRBV28
d_gene: TRBD1
j_gene: TRBJ2-1
abundance: .
CDR3nt: TGTGCCAGCAGTTACCGAACTATAGGACAGGGCCTTAATGAGCAGTTCTTC
CDR3aa: CASSYRTIGQGLNEQFF

v_gene: TRBV5-5
d_gene: TRBD1
j_gene: TRBJ1-2
abundance: .
CDR3nt: TGTGCCAGCAGGACTGACAGGGAAGTAAACTATGGCTACACCTTC
CDR3aa: CASRTDREVNYGYTF

v_gene: TRBV12-3/TRBV12-4
d_gene: .
j_gene: TRBJ1-3
abundance: .
CDR3nt: TGTGCCAGCAGTTGGGAGGGGATAAACACCATATATTTT
CDR3aa: CASSWEGINTIYF

v_gene: TRBV2
d_gene: .
j_gene: TRBJ2-2
abundance: once
CDR3nt: TGTGCCAGCAGAGAAGGGGCCACCGGGGAGCTGTTTTTT
CDR3aa: CASREGATGELFF

v_gene: TRBV6-1
d_gene: .
j_gene: TRBJ1-2
abundance: .
CDR3nt: TGTGCCAGCAGTGAATCGGTTTACGGCTACACCTTC
CDR3aa: CASSESVYGYTF

v_gene: TRBV4-1
d_gene: TRBD1
j_gene: TRBJ1-3
abundance: .
CDR3nt: TGCGCCAGCAGCCCCGGACAGGGGGCTGGTTCGGGTGGAAACACCATATATTTT
CDR3aa: CASSPGQGAGSGGNTIYF

v_gene: TRBV5-1
d_gene: .
j_gene: TRBJ2-2
abundance: .
CDR3nt: TGCGCCAGCAGCTTGGCCAGCAGGGTGACCACCGGGGAGCTGTTTTTT
CDR3aa: CASSLASRVTTGELFF

v_gene: TRBV5-1
d_gene: .
j_gene: TRBJ1-1
abundance: .
CDR3nt: TGCGCCAGCAGCACAACACAGGGCCTGCACACTGAAGCTTTCTTT
CDR3aa: CASSTTQGLHTEAFF

v_gene: TRBV9
d_gene: TRBD2
j_gene: TRBJ2-2
abundance: .
CDR3nt: TGTGCCAGCAGCGTATCCGAGGGAGGGACCGGGGAGCTGTTTTTT
CDR3aa: CASSVSEGGTGELFF

v_gene: TRBV15
d_gene: .
j_gene: TRBJ1-3
abundance: .
CDR3nt: TGTGCCACCAGCAGAGATCGAGGGAGTGGAAACACCATATATTTT
CDR3aa: CATSRDRGSGNTIYF

v_gene: TRBV9
d_gene: TRBD2
j_gene: TRBJ2-7
abundance: .
CDR3nt: TGTGCCAGCAGCGTAGGGCTAGCGGGAGACGAGCAGTACTTC
CDR3aa: CASSVGLAGDEQYF

v_gene: TRBV27
d_gene: .
j_gene: TRBJ1-4
abundance: .
CDR3nt: TGTGCCAGCAGTCCGAACCCGACAGGATATAATGAAAAACTGTTTTTT
CDR3aa: CASSPNPTGYNEKLFF

v_gene: TRBV7-9
d_gene: TRBD1
j_gene: TRBJ1-1
abundance: .
CDR3nt: TGTGCCAGCACCTCAGGACAGGGATACACTGAAGCTTTCTTT
CDR3aa: CASTSGQGYTEAFF

v_gene: TRBV6-5
d_gene: .
j_gene: TRBJ1-5
abundance: .
CDR3nt: TGTGCCAGCAGCGGGAGGGGCAATCAGCCCCAGCATTTT
CDR3aa: CASSGRGNQPQHF

v_gene: TRBV6-6
d_gene: .
j_gene: TRBJ1-1
abundance: .
CDR3nt: TGTGCCAGCAGCGGGGGGCCTATGAACACTGAAGCTTTCTTT
CDR3aa: CASSGGPMNTEAFF

v_gene: TRBV7-2
d_gene: .
j_gene: TRBJ1-3
abundance: .
CDR3nt: TGTGCCAGCAGCTTACAGGGGTCTGGAAACACCATATATTTT
CDR3aa: CASSLQGSGNTIYF

v_gene: TRBV28
d_gene: .
j_gene: TRBJ1-5
abundance: .
CDR3nt: TGTGCCAGCAGGGGGTCCGGGGGTTTTCTCCCCCAGCATTTT
CDR3aa: CASRGSGGFLPQHF

v_gene: TRBV30
d_gene: TRBD1
j_gene: TRBJ1-1
abundance: once
CDR3nt: TGTGCCTGGATGGGGCAGGGGGTGAACACTGAAGCTTTCTTT
CDR3aa: CAWMGQGVNTEAFF

v_gene: TRBV2
d_gene: .
j_gene: TRBJ2-2
abundance: .
CDR3nt: TGTGCCAGCAGAAAGACAGGGAACACCGGGGAGCTGTTTTTT
CDR3aa: CASRKTGNTGELFF

v_gene: TRBV18
d_gene: TRBD1
j_gene: TRBJ1-3
abundance: .
CDR3nt: TGTGCCAGCTCAGAACAGGGGGCTGGAAACACCATATATTTT
CDR3aa: CASSEQGAGNTIYF

v_gene: TRBV9
d_gene: .
j_gene: TRBJ1-1
abundance: .
CDR3nt: TGTGCCAGCAGCGATAAACAGGGTAGGAACACTGAAGCTTTCTTT
CDR3aa: CASSDKQGRNTEAFF

v_gene: TRBV28
d_gene: TRBD1
j_gene: TRBJ1-2
abundance: .
CDR3nt: TGTGCCAGCCACCTCTCACAGGGGAAGTACGGCTACACCTTC
CDR3aa: CASHLSQGKYGYTF

v_gene: TRBV2
d_gene: .
j_gene: TRBJ2-3
abundance: .
CDR3nt: TGTGCCAGCAGTGATTCCCAGAGCACAGATACGCAGTATTTT
CDR3aa: CASSDSQSTDTQYF

v_gene: TRBV5-1
d_gene: .
j_gene: TRBJ2-7
abundance: .
CDR3nt: TGCGCCAGCAGCTTGGCACAGGCGGACTACGAGCAGTACTTC
CDR3aa: CASSLAQADYEQYF

v_gene: TRBV28
d_gene: TRBD1
j_gene: TRBJ2-7
abundance: .
CDR3nt: TGTGCCAGCAGCCTCGGGACAGGGGAGGACGAGCAGTACTTC
CDR3aa: CASSLGTGEDEQYF

v_gene: TRBV27
d_gene: TRBD2
j_gene: TRBJ2-7
abundance: .
CDR3nt: TGTGCCAGCAGCTCCTTCCGGGAGGGCCTATACGAGCAGTACTTC
CDR3aa: CASSSFREGLYEQYF

v_gene: TRBV24-1
d_gene: TRBD1
j_gene: TRBJ2-2
abundance: .
CDR3nt: TGTGCCACCAGTGATGGGACCCACAGGGGTCTCTTGGGGAACACCGGGGAGCTGTTTTTT
CDR3aa: CATSDGTHRGLLGNTGELFF

v_gene: TRBV2
d_gene: .
j_gene: TRBJ1-3
abundance: .
CDR3nt: TGTGCCAGCAGTGAAGAATGGCGGGGAGGCGGAAACACCATATATTTT
CDR3aa: CASSEEWRGGGNTIYF

v_gene: TRBV7-9
d_gene: .
j_gene: TRBJ2-7
abundance: .
CDR3nt: TGTGCCAGCAGCTTAGGGCTTCGCGAGCAGTACTTC
CDR3aa: CASSLGLREQYF